Included here is one T cell receptor beta chain sequence, with context. These data are taken from a study of OX40 agonist ivuxolimab in advanced cancers. Sequencing was performed with immunoSEQ multiplex PCR; in TCRdb, only in-frame clones are kept and a portion is missing. In the table there are tens of thousands of clones, approximately 73% of which are singletons. The sample here was CD4+ or CD8+ T cells sorted from blood, taken in a trial of the OX40 agonist ivuxolimab. The receptor was isolated from an adult with an advanced solid tumor such as melanoma, head and neck, liver or kidney cancer.

CDR3 region: CASSPSPYNEKLFF. CDR3 nucleotides: TGTGCCAGCAGTCCATCCCCCTATAATGAAAAACTGTTTTTT. This rearrangement joins TRBV6-1 to TRBJ1-4; D gene ambiguous. CDR3 length: 14 residues. Trimming shortened V by 5 bases and J by 4 bases, and 11 bases separated the two germline ends. CDR1 and CDR2 from the germline V gene are MNHNS and SASEGT.